These 17 T cell receptor beta chains came from one sample sequenced in a study of T cell responses to AZD1222 COVID-19 vaccine (dated by TCRdb to the early 2020s). The method behind the library was the immunoSEQ multiplex PCR assay. TCRdb limited this immuneACCESS table to in-frame rearrangements with V and J called. A share of clones is missing; checked studies link under half to unresolved V genes, and the rest is unexplained. The sample yields fewer than 30,000 clones; 93% were counted once. Over 8% of the sample is taken by the ten largest. This sample's time point label indicates: baseline before first vaccination. The source material was peripheral blood, sampled on day 0 of AZD1222 vaccination. Receptors originate from an adult in good health.

The chain combines TRBV6-5 with TRBJ1-4; 9 nucleotides agree with TRBD1. The germline V gene has CDR1 MNHEY and CDR2 SVGAGI. V dropped 6 bases and J dropped 7; count of bases not matched to a gene: 9. This CDR3 region has 15 residues. CDR3 sequence: CASSLRTGESEKLFF. In DNA, the CDR3 is TGTGCCAGCAGCCTCCGGACAGGGGAAAGTGAAAAACTGTTTTTT.

The rearrangement joins TRBV7-2 to TRBJ2-1, with TRBD2 identical over 8 bases. This CDR3 spans 13 amino acids. Germline CDR1 is SGHTA and CDR2 is FQGNSA. The V and J ends lost 7 bases and 8 bases, in that order; junction bases with no gene match: 7. The CDR3 loop reads CASTGGGLDEQFF. The CDR3 nucleotides read TGTGCCAGCACGGGGGGGGGCCTAGATGAGCAGTTCTTC.

The CDR3 loop is CASSLDRWNTEAFF. The CDR3 bases are TGTGCCAGCAGCTTGGATAGGTGGAACACTGAAGCTTTCTTT. The rearrangement joins TRBV5-8 to TRBJ1-1; no definite D call. Between the trimmed V and J ends, which lost 0 bases and 1 base, there was a span of 7 bases. This CDR3 spans 14 amino acids. Germline V gene sequence: CDR1 SGHTS, CDR2 YDEGEE.

Remarks on this clone: An end of the junction does not agree with germline; a read error may underlie this. In DNA, the CDR3 is TGTGCCAGCAGCGGTGGACTGAACCAGGAGACCCAGTACTTC. Its translation is CASSGGLNQETQYF. The chain carries TRBV7-2 and TRBJ2-5; tentatively, D is TRBD2 (5 bases). CDR3 length: 14 amino acids. Germline V gives CDR1 SGHTA, CDR2 FQGNSA.

The chain combines TRBV27 with TRBJ1-2; 7 bases match TRBD1. V lost 0 bases and J lost 8; bases outside the gene matches: 9. This CDR3 comprises 15 residues. Germline V gives CDR1 MNHEY, CDR2 SMNVEV (reference sequence). The CDR3: CASSLSGGTVMGYTF. CDR3 bases: TGTGCCAGCAGTTTATCTGGGGGGACAGTCATGGGCTACACCTTC.

The CDR3 nucleotides are TGTGCCAGCAGTTACTCGGATAGCGGGGGGGCCGACACCGGGGAGCTGTTTTTT. This sequence encodes CASSYSDSGGADTGELFF. This chain uses TRBV6-2 or TRBV6-3 with TRBJ2-2, with 11 bases matching TRBD2. The germline V gene has CDR1 MNHEY and CDR2 SVGEGT. CDR3 length equals 18 residues. V was pared by 0 bases and J by 3 bases, with 6 bases of the junction left unmatched.

The J gene is TRBJ2-5, the V gene TRBV27; D is undetermined. V lost 6 bases, J lost 3 bases, and 5 bases lay in between. The CDR3 covers 11 residues. The germline V gene has CDR1 MNHEY and CDR2 SMNVEV (reference sequence). The CDR3 DNA reads as TGTGCCAGCAGAAGAGAAGAGACCCAGTACTTC. Residues: CASRREETQYF.

J is TRBJ2-1 and V is TRBV4-3; the D is unclear. Trimming pared 0 bases from V and 0 bases from J, leaving 6 bases between. The CDR3 length is 15 residues. Germline V gene lookup returns CDR1 LGHNA and CDR2 YSLEER. CDR3 nucleotide sequence: TGCGCCAGCAGCCAAGAGGATAGCTCCTACAATGAGCAGTTCTTC. Its protein is CASSQEDSSYNEQFF.

This chain uses TRBV10-2 with TRBJ2-1; the D is unclear. Germline CDR1 reads WSHSY; CDR2 reads SAAADI. With 3 bases removed from V and 3 bases from J, the gap between germline ends came to 9 bases. This CDR3 is built from 14 residues. This CDR3 reads CASSDGYIYNEQFF. The CDR3 nucleotides are TGCGCCAGCAGTGATGGCTATATCTACAATGAGCAGTTCTTC.

The J gene is TRBJ1-6, the V gene TRBV5-1; TRBD1 is a possible D gene (5 bases). Germline V gene lookup returns CDR1 SGHRS and CDR2 YFSETQ. Trimming left V 6 bases short and J 8 bases short, with 18 bases between. This CDR3 has 15 residues. The CDR3 protein is CASTLGGRGHSPLHF. The DNA of the CDR3 is TGCGCCAGCACTCTCGGGGGTCGGGGCCATTCACCCCTCCACTTT.

J is TRBJ2-3 and V is TRBV5-1, with 7 bases matching TRBD1. This CDR3 is 13 amino acids long. V was pared by 4 bases and J by 1 base, with 0 bases of the junction left unmatched. Germline V CDR1 and CDR2: SGHRS, YFSETQ. The DNA for the CDR3 is TGCGCCAGCAGCGGACAGGGCACAGATACGCAGTATTTT. Its protein is CASSGQGTDTQYF.

The rearrangement joins TRBV2 to TRBJ2-2; TRBD1 agrees at 10 bases. Per germline, CDR1 SNHLY and CDR2 FYNNEI. The CDR3 has 14 amino acids. Trimming took 10 bases from V and 5 from J; bases not matched to a gene: 7. The CDR3 loop is CATRTGGWTGELFF. The CDR3 DNA reads as TGTGCCACTCGGACAGGGGGTTGGACCGGGGAGCTGTTTTTT.

This rearrangement joins TRBV5-1 to TRBJ1-1; D possibly corresponds to TRBD1 (5 bases). The CDR3 covers 14 residues. The germline V gene has CDR1 SGHRS and CDR2 YFSETQ. Deletions cut 0 bases from V and 6 bases from J, with 12 bases between. The chain's CDR3 is CASSLVGGSAEAFF. Here the CDR3 DNA reads TGCGCCAGCAGCTTGGTCGGGGGGAGCGCTGAAGCTTTCTTT.

J is TRBJ2-7 and V is TRBV28, with TRBD1 identical over 9 bases. From germline, CDR1 is MDHEN and CDR2 SYDVKM. V was clipped by 6 bases and J by 3 bases; unmatched bases: 3. CDR3 size: 13 residues. CDR3 region: CASRPGQGYEQYF. In DNA form, the CDR3 reads TGTGCCAGCAGGCCGGGACAGGGCTACGAGCAGTACTTC. Drawing the rest from reference TRBV28 and TRBJ2-7, the complete variable domain is DVKVTQSSRYLVKRTGEKVFLECVQDMDHENMFWYRQDPGLGLRLIYFSYDVKMKEKGDIPEGYSVSREKKERFSLILESASTNQTSMYLCASRPGQGYEQYFGPGTRLTVT.

The chain joins TRBV28 to TRBJ1-2; D might be TRBD1 (6 bases). The CDR3 loop spans 12 amino acids. The V gene lost 7 bases and the J gene lost 8 bases, with 14 bases spanning the gap. Germline CDR1 reads MDHEN; CDR2 reads SYDVKM. The CDR3 region is CASTPRGRGYTF. The CDR3 nucleotides are TGTGCCAGCACCCCGCGGGGGCGGGGCTACACCTTC.

The V and J genes are TRBV29-1 and TRBJ2-2, with D tentatively TRBD1 (6 bases). The CDR3 extends over 15 amino acids. Germline values: CDR1 SQVTM, CDR2 ANQGSEA. V was shortened by 6 bases and J by 0 bases, with 14 bases between the two germline ends. CDR3 in DNA: TGCAGCGTCACTAGGGGGACCTCGAACACCGGGGAGCTGTTTTTT. Protein: CSVTRGTSNTGELFF.

The genes are TRBV11-2 and TRBJ1-1; weak D call: TRBD1 (5 bases). Deletions cut 5 bases from V and 0 bases from J, with 16 bases between. CDR3 length: 16 amino acids. Germline CDR1 SGHAT, CDR2 FQNNGV. The DNA for the CDR3 is TGTGCCAGCAGCCTAGGGGCGGGCAGCCTGAACACTGAAGCTTTCTTT. This gives the protein CASSLGAGSLNTEAFF.